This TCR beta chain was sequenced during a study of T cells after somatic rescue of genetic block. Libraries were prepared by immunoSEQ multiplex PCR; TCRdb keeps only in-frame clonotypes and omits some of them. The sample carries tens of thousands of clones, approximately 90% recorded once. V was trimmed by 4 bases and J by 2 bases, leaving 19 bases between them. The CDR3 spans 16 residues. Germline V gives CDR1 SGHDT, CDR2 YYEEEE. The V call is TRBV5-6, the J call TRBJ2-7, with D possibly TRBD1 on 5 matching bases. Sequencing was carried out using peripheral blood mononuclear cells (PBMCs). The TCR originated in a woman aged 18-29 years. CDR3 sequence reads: CASSPKMGRVPYEQYF. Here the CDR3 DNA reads TGTGCCAGCAGCCCCAAAATGGGCAGGGTACCCTACGAGCAGTACTTC.